These T cell receptor beta chains were read from a single sample in a study of CD8+CD57+ T cells in acquired aplastic anemia. TCRdb analysed the reads with MiXCR anew, one entry per CDR3 protein. This table holds roughly 80,000 distinct CDR3 sequences, roughly three quarters found once. The sample taken for sequencing was sorted CD4+, CD8+, or CD8+CD57+ T cells (not recorded which) from PBMCs. These receptors originate from a human donor with aplastic anemia. Each CDR3 is given with its conserved first and last residue. The D gene is left open where the match is weak. Expanded clones get a size class; other rows say once, few or many, or leave the size out.

j_call	d_call	v_call	clone_size	cdr3_aa	cdr3_nt
TRBJ2-2	TRBD2	TRBV24-1	NA	CATSASGGTGELFF	TGTGCCACCAGTGCGTCGGGGGGGACCGGGGAGCTGTTTTTT
TRBJ1-3	NA	TRBV20-1	NA	CSAMSGAQGNTIYF	TGCAGTGCTATGTCGGGGGCTCAAGGAAACACCATATATTTT
TRBJ2-3	NA	TRBV15	NA	CATSRAGTHTDTQYF	TGTGCCACCAGCAGAGCCGGGACTCACACAGATACGCAGTATTTT
TRBJ1-1	NA	TRBV9	once	CASSADRNTEAFF	TGTGCCAGCAGCGCGGACAGGAACACTGAAGCTTTCTTT
TRBJ1-1	TRBD1	TRBV4-2	NA	CASSRDRGNTEAFF	TGTGCCAGCAGCCGGGACAGGGGTAACACTGAAGCTTTCTTT
TRBJ2-2	NA	TRBV20-1	few	CSARDLYGNGELFF	TGCAGTGCTAGAGATCTTTACGGGAATGGGGAGCTGTTTTTT
TRBJ1-1	TRBD1	TRBV25-1	NA	CASSELGTGVRTEAFF	TGTGCCAGCAGTGAATTGGGGACAGGGGTACGTACTGAAGCTTTCTTT
TRBJ1-2	NA	TRBV12-3/TRBV12-4	NA	CAITRPSKDDGYTF	TGTGCCATTACCCGCCCCAGTAAGGACGATGGCTACACCTTC
TRBJ2-7	TRBD2	TRBV11-2	NA	CASSFSGLAGAYEQYF	TGTGCCAGCAGCTTTAGCGGACTAGCGGGGGCCTACGAGCAGTACTTC
TRBJ2-7	TRBD2	TRBV6-5	NA	CASSYGGGGSYEQYF	TGTGCCAGCAGTTACGGGGGGGGAGGCTCCTACGAGCAGTACTTC
TRBJ2-5	NA	TRBV5-1	NA	CASSLGWRGGETQYF	TGCGCCAGCAGCTTGGGGTGGCGTGGGGGAGAGACCCAGTACTTC
TRBJ2-7	NA	TRBV19	few	CASSITTGPYEQYF	TGTGCCAGTAGTATCACGACAGGTCCCTACGAGCAGTACTTC
TRBJ2-5	TRBD1	TRBV29-1	NA	CSVEPDRGRTETQYF	TGCAGCGTTGAACCCGACAGGGGGCGCACAGAGACCCAGTACTTC
TRBJ1-5	NA	TRBV6-1	NA	CASSEWINQPQHF	TGTGCCAGCAGTGAATGGATTAATCAGCCCCAGCATTTT
TRBJ2-5	TRBD2	TRBV2	NA	CASNTQRGGQETQYF	TGTGCCAGCAACACCCAGCGGGGGGGGCAAGAGACCCAGTACTTC
TRBJ2-5	NA	TRBV7-3	NA	CASSLGGLTEQGTQYF	TGTGCCAGCAGCTTAGGGGGGCTAACCGAACAAGGGACCCAGTACTTC
TRBJ2-7	NA	TRBV7-8	NA	CASSLGQTTSEQYF	TGTGCCAGCAGCTTAGGACAGACCACGAGCGAGCAGTACTTC
TRBJ1-2	TRBD1	TRBV11-1	NA	CASSDTGGQRTESYTF	TGTGCCAGCAGCGACACGGGGGGACAGCGGACTGAGAGCTACACCTTC
TRBJ1-2	NA	TRBV20-1	once	CSAYRGSDYGYTF	TGCAGTGCCTATAGGGGCTCGGACTATGGCTACACCTTC
TRBJ2-7	NA	TRBV7-9	NA	CASSSPGEQYF	TGTGCCAGCAGCTCTCCCGGCGAGCAGTACTTC
TRBJ1-2	NA	TRBV10-2	few	CASRPRGDGYGYTF	TGCGCCAGCAGGCCGCGCGGGGACGGGTATGGCTACACCTTC
TRBJ2-3	NA	TRBV12-3/TRBV12-4	few	CASSLGRTTDTQYF	TGTGCCAGCAGTTTGGGGCGGACCACAGATACGCAGTATTTT
TRBJ2-1	NA	TRBV25-1	NA	CASSAIGSSNEQFF	TGTGCCAGCAGTGCTATAGGGAGTTCCAATGAGCAGTTCTTC
TRBJ2-1	NA	TRBV25-1	NA	CASSETGTLTRNEQFF	TGTGCCAGCAGTGAAACCGGGACCCTTACCCGCAATGAGCAGTTCTTC
TRBJ1-5	NA	TRBV7-3	NA	CASSLAQLSYSNQPQHF	TGTGCCAGCAGCTTAGCACAGCTAAGTTATAGCAATCAGCCCCAGCATTTT
TRBJ1-2	NA	TRBV2	NA	CASTEIRAYGYTF	TGTGCCAGCACCGAGATCCGGGCCTATGGCTACACCTTC
TRBJ2-7	TRBD1	TRBV24-1	few	CATSDLYRGHLYEQYF	TGTGCCACCAGTGATTTGTACAGGGGGCATTTATACGAGCAGTACTTC
TRBJ1-5	NA	TRBV19	NA	CATNARQYNQPQHF	TGTGCCACCAACGCCAGACAGTACAATCAGCCCCAGCATTTT
TRBJ2-5	TRBD1	TRBV6-1	few	CASSHRGTGDETQYF	TGTGCCAGCAGCCACCGGGGGACAGGGGACGAGACCCAGTACTTC
TRBJ2-3	TRBD2	TRBV20-1	NA	CSARGLPSSLDTQYF	TGCAGTGCTAGGGGACTACCCTCGTCTCTAGATACGCAGTATTTT
TRBJ1-6	TRBD1	TRBV2	NA	CASSEAGQNNSPLHF	TGTGCCAGCAGTGAGGCGGGACAGAATAATTCACCCCTCCACTTT
TRBJ2-2	TRBD2	TRBV11-2	once	CASSPGRPSGPNTGELFF	TGTGCCAGCAGCCCCGGACGGCCTAGCGGACCGAACACCGGGGAGCTGTTTTTT
TRBJ2-5	TRBD2	TRBV11-1	few	CASSPPGTSGPQETQYF	TGTGCCAGCAGCCCCCCCGGGACTAGCGGTCCCCAAGAGACCCAGTACTTC
TRBJ1-2	NA	TRBV20-1	few	CSALSGDYGYTF	TGCAGTGCGCTAAGCGGGGACTATGGCTACACCTTC
TRBJ1-1	TRBD1	TRBV20-1	NA	CSADRVEGWAEAFF	TGCAGTGCTGACAGGGTTGAAGGTTGGGCTGAAGCTTTCTTT
TRBJ2-2	NA	TRBV7-9	few	CASRSWGNTGELFF	TGTGCCAGCAGGTCCTGGGGGAACACCGGGGAGCTGTTTTTT
TRBJ2-5	NA	TRBV19	NA	CAWSQDSQETQYF	TGTGCCTGGAGTCAGGACAGCCAAGAGACCCAGTACTTC
TRBJ2-5	NA	TRBV29-1	NA	CSVVYLQTQYF	TGCAGCGTTGTGTATTTACAGACCCAGTACTTC
TRBJ2-7	NA	TRBV10-3	once	CASSQGWNEQYF	TGTGCCAGCAGTCAGGGGTGGAACGAGCAGTACTTC
TRBJ1-2	NA	TRBV7-3	NA	CASSLVANYGYTF	TGTGCCAGCAGCTTAGTGGCAAACTATGGCTACACCTTC
TRBJ2-1	NA	TRBV7-9	NA	CASSLTLGRLPLNEQFF	TGTGCCAGCAGCCTAACCCTCGGACGACTCCCCTTGAATGAGCAGTTCTTC
TRBJ1-1	NA	TRBV10-3	NA	CAIREAGWKAFF	TGTGCCATCAGGGAAGCTGGGTGGAAGGCTTTCTTT
TRBJ1-5	NA	TRBV19	once	CASSIVKGPQPQHF	TGTGCCAGTAGTATAGTAAAAGGTCCTCAGCCCCAGCATTTT
TRBJ1-6	NA	TRBV20-1	NA	CSARKGVNSPLHF	TGCAGTGCTAGAAAGGGGGTTAATTCACCCCTCCACTTT
TRBJ1-1	NA	TRBV29-1	NA	CSVRKDSNTEAFF	TGCAGCGTTAGAAAGGACAGCAACACTGAAGCTTTCTTT
TRBJ1-2	NA	TRBV7-9	NA	CASSLGTLRGYTF	TGTGCCAGCAGCTTAGGCACGTTGCGTGGCTACACCTTC
TRBJ2-3	NA	TRBV9	NA	CASTQGAISTDTQYF	TGTGCCAGCACCCAGGGAGCGATTAGCACAGATACGCAGTATTTT
TRBJ1-1	TRBD1	TRBV20-1	NA	CSVVMDRETEAFF	TGCAGTGTTGTAATGGACAGGGAGACTGAAGCTTTCTTT
TRBJ2-7	NA	TRBV11-1	NA	CASSPRAGGQTYEQYF	TGTGCCAGCAGCCCAAGGGCCGGGGGGCAGACCTACGAGCAGTACTTC
TRBJ1-2	NA	TRBV29-1	NA	CSVAPMEDGYTF	TGCAGCGTTGCTCCGATGGAGGATGGCTACACCTTC
TRBJ1-6	NA	TRBV5-8	NA	CASSLGTVRASPLHF	TGTGCCAGCAGCTTGGGGACAGTCCGAGCTTCACCCCTCCACTTT
TRBJ2-1	NA	TRBV12-3/TRBV12-4	NA	CATAGNEQFF	TGTGCCACCGCAGGGAATGAGCAGTTCTTC
TRBJ2-3	NA	TRBV7-9	NA	CASSGSWVDTQYF	TGTGCCAGCAGCGGGTCTTGGGTAGATACGCAGTATTTT
TRBJ1-6	NA	TRBV5-6	NA	CASSLGGQGPLHF	TGTGCCAGCAGCTTGGGTGGGCAGGGACCCCTCCACTTT
TRBJ1-6	TRBD1	TRBV2	few	CASQTLDRVGSPLHF	TGTGCCAGCCAAACCCTGGACAGGGTTGGTTCACCCCTCCACTTT